Listed here are 27 T cell receptor beta chains from one sample, sequenced in a study of cytomegalovirus exposure and HLA in healthy donors. PCR primers comprised 60 Vbeta and 13 Jbeta primers. Only in-frame clones appear in the TCRdb table, and some are missing; sequencing was by immunoSEQ multiplex PCR. The sample consists of more than 100,000 clones, 80% of them appearing once. The specimen sequenced was PBMCs. The receptor set was obtained from a female donor in good health and CMV-seropositive.

This rearrangement joins TRBV29-1 to TRBJ2-2; 7 positions match TRBD1. Trimming took 1 base from V and 0 from J; bases not matched to a gene: 2. The CDR3 is 15 residues long. CDR1 and CDR2 from the germline V gene are SQVTM and ANQGSEA. For the CDR3, the DNA is TGCAGCGTTGAAGGGGGGACAGCGAACACCGGGGAGCTGTTTTTT. Translating gives CSVEGGTANTGELFF.

The rearrangement joins TRBV6-5 to TRBJ2-7; TRBD2 is a possible D gene (5 bases). Germline V lookup: CDR1 MNHEY, CDR2 SVGAGI. The CDR3 has 13 residues. The V end lost 6 bases, the J end lost 5 bases, and 14 bases lay between the germline ends. The DNA for the CDR3 is TGTGCCAGCAGCCCCGGGGAGTACAACGAGCAGTACTTC. It specifies CASSPGEYNEQYF.

A single count supports this clone. The V gene is TRBV7-9, the J gene TRBJ2-3, with 8 bases lining up with TRBD1. From germline, CDR1 is SEHNR and CDR2 FQNEAQ (reference sequence). The CDR3 sequence is 15 residues long. Trimming took 1 base from V and 0 from J; bases not matched to a gene: 0. CDR3 DNA: TGTGCCAGCAGCTTAGGGACAGGGAGCACAGATACGCAGTATTTT. It encodes CASSLGTGSTDTQYF. Full variable domain (rest looked up from reference TRBV7-9 and TRBJ2-3): DTGVSQNPRHKITKRGQNVTFRCDPISEHNRLYWYRQTLGQGPEFLTYFQNEAQLEKSRLLSDRFSAERPKGSFSTLEIQRTEQGDSAMYLCASSLGTGSTDTQYFGPGTRLTVL.

The chain is built from TRBV5-1 and TRBJ1-1; TRBD1 might be the D (6 bases). V lost 0 bases, J lost 3 bases, and 12 bases lay in between. The germline V gene has CDR1 SGHRS and CDR2 YFSETQ. The CDR3 sequence is 15 residues long. The CDR3 region is CASSLDGGADTEAFF. CDR3 sequence (DNA): TGCGCCAGCAGCTTGGATGGGGGGGCCGACACTGAAGCTTTCTTT. Full variable domain (rest looked up from reference TRBV5-1 and TRBJ1-1): KAGVTQTPRYLIKTRGQQVTLSCSPISGHRSVSWYQQTPGQGLQFLFEYFSETQRNKGNFPGRFSGRQFSNSRSEMNVSTLELGDSALYLCASSLDGGADTEAFFGQGTRLTVV.

This chain links TRBV2 with TRBJ1-1, with D possibly being TRBD1 (6 bases). Trimming pared 6 bases from V and 4 bases from J, leaving 15 bases between. This CDR3 has 14 amino acids. Germline V gene data show CDR1 as SNHLY and CDR2 as FYNNEI. The CDR3 reads CASSVQGVSTEAFF. DNA of the CDR3: TGTGCCAGCAGCGTACAGGGAGTGAGCACTGAAGCTTTCTTT.

The chain uses TRBV10-2 and TRBJ2-3; TRBD2 might be the D (7 bases). Trimming pared 0 bases from V and 4 bases from J, leaving 20 bases between. This CDR3 region has 18 residues. Looked up from germline, CDR1 is WSHSY and CDR2 is SAAADI. The CDR3 loop is CASSESGGLNSYADTQYF. The CDR3 DNA reads TGCGCCAGCAGTGAGTCGGGGGGGCTGAACAGTTATGCAGATACGCAGTATTTT.

This chain links TRBV6-1 with TRBJ2-4; 12 bases fit TRBD1. J was trimmed by 6 bases and V by 8 bases; bases with no gene match: 8. Germline CDR1 is MNHNS and CDR2 is SASEGT. This CDR3 is 15 amino acids long. The DNA of the CDR3 is TGTGCCAGCCTCCCGGGGGACAGGGGGCCAAACATTCAGTACTTC. Translated: CASLPGDRGPNIQYF.

The J gene is TRBJ2-5, the V gene TRBV27; 8 nucleotides match TRBD1. The assigned J gene may be wrong: the sequence end matches TRBJ2-7 better. The CDR3 is 16 amino acids. Germline V gives CDR1 MNHEY, CDR2 SMNVEV (reference sequence). CDR3 loop: CASSLRTGLSSYEQYF. CDR3 in DNA: TGTGCCAGCAGTTTAAGGACAGGGCTAAGCTCCTACGAGCAGTACTTC.

This sequence joins TRBV18 and TRBJ1-5; 9 bases are a match to TRBD1. Unmatched junction bases numbered 10, after V lost 4 bases and J lost 6 bases. The CDR3 totals 16 residues. Germline loops: CDR1 KGHSH, CDR2 LQKENI. The CDR3 sequence is CASSLSGTGNSQPQHF. The DNA for the CDR3 is TGTGCCAGCTCACTCTCCGGGACAGGGAATAGTCAGCCCCAGCATTTT.

The genes are TRBV11-2 and TRBJ1-1; perhaps TRBD1 as D (6 bases). Per germline, CDR1 SGHAT and CDR2 FQNNGV. The CDR3 extends over 14 amino acids. V lost 3 bases and J 8 bases, leaving 16 bases between the germline ends. CDR3 DNA sequence: TGTGCCAGCAGCTTTACCGGGACACGCACAGAAGCTTTCTTT. It is translated as CASSFTGTRTEAFF.

The V call is TRBV23-1, the J call TRBJ2-3; D unresolved. TRBV23-1 is an open reading frame, and its role is uncertain. This CDR3 is 12 amino acids long. V dropped 2 bases and J dropped 8 bases, with 8 bases sitting between them. The CDR3 sequence: CASSQTFGTQYF. CDR3 nucleotides: TGCGCCAGCAGTCAAACTTTCGGTACGCAGTATTTT.

The V call is TRBV5-1, the J call TRBJ2-2; D is possibly TRBD2 (5 bases). This CDR3 comprises 11 residues. Germline V gene lookup returns CDR1 SGHRS and CDR2 YFSETQ. V lost 4 bases and J lost 13, with 11 bases in between. CDR3 sequence reads: CASSLAGWLFF. As DNA, the CDR3 is TGCGCCAGCAGCCTAGCTGGGTGGCTGTTTTTT. Combining the CDR3 with reference TRBV5-1 and TRBJ2-2 gives the whole variable domain KAGVTQTPRYLIKTRGQQVTLSCSPISGHRSVSWYQQTPGQGLQFLFEYFSETQRNKGNFPGRFSGRQFSNSRSEMNVSTLELGDSALYLCASSLAGWLFFGEGSRLTVL.

The chain links TRBV6-5 to TRBJ2-1; 7 bases agree with TRBD2. Germline assignment: CDR1 MNHEY and CDR2 SVGAGI. V was pared by 8 bases and J by 7 bases, with 11 bases of the junction left unmatched. The CDR3 runs to 14 residues. The CDR3 nucleotides are TGTGCCAGCGGGCTAGCGGTTCGACTAAATGAGCAGTTCTTC. The encoded protein is CASGLAVRLNEQFF.

For this clone: Additional DNA sequences in this sample encode the identical CDR3. V gene TRBV5-6 combines with J gene TRBJ2-7, with 8 bases identical to TRBD1. The junction had 1 base not matched to a gene; V was cut back by 2 bases and J by 0 bases. The CDR3 spans 14 residues. From germline, CDR1 is SGHDT and CDR2 YYEEEE. This CDR3 reads CASSLGQGSYEQYF. CDR3 in DNA: TGTGCCAGCAGCTTAGGACAGGGCTCCTACGAGCAGTACTTC.

This clone came up a few times. This chain uses TRBV19 with TRBJ2-7, with D maybe TRBD2 (6 bases). Trimming took 4 bases from V and 2 from J, leaving 9 bases between them. From germline, CDR1 is LNHDA and CDR2 SQIVND (reference sequence). The CDR3 covers 13 residues. The CDR3 bases are TGTGCCAGTAGTAGGGGACTTCCCTACGAGCAGTACTTC. This translates into CASSRGLPYEQYF.

The gene calls are TRBV2 and TRBJ2-7; unclear D gene. The CDR3 is made up of 17 amino acids. Germline loops: CDR1 SNHLY, CDR2 FYNNEI. V gave up 4 bases and J gave up 3 bases, with 22 bases separating them. As DNA, the CDR3 is TGTGCCAGCAGTGGAGTTCGGTACTCCCATAAAAACTACGAGCAGTACTTC. Its protein product is CASSGVRYSHKNYEQYF.

This clone has a handful of counts. This chain links TRBV27 with TRBJ1-1, with D possibly being TRBD1 (5 bases). This CDR3 is 14 amino acids long. V was trimmed by 6 bases and J by 4 bases, leaving 15 bases between them. CDR1 and CDR2 (germline): MNHEY, SMNVEV (reference sequence). CDR3 nucleotide sequence: TGTGCCAGCAGCCGGGGGTGGGGGAGCACTGAAGCTTTCTTT. This encodes CASSRGWGSTEAFF.

This chain joins TRBV28 and TRBJ1-1; 7 bases agree with TRBD1. Germline V lookup: CDR1 MDHEN, CDR2 SYDVKM. The ends lost 5 bases at V and 0 bases at J; junction bases unmatched: 3. There are 14 residues in the CDR3. CDR3 nucleotide sequence: TGTGCCAGCAGTGCGGGACAGTTGAACACTGAAGCTTTCTTT. This sequence encodes CASSAGQLNTEAFF.

This chain uses TRBV6-6 with TRBJ2-2; the match to TRBD1 covers 8 bases. V was clipped by 10 bases and J by 0 bases; unmatched bases: 7. CDR1 is MNHNY and CDR2 is SVGAGI in the germline V gene (reference sequence). The CDR3 sequence is 15 residues long. Written as DNA, the CDR3 is TGTGCCACCACCTGGACAGGGCCGAACACCGGGGAGCTGTTTTTT. Encoded protein: CATTWTGPNTGELFF.

In regard to this clone: Other DNA sequences in the sample encode the same CDR3. The rearrangement uses TRBV5-4 and TRBJ2-5; 8 bases agree with TRBD1. J gave up 2 bases and V 4 bases, and 1 base lay outside the gene matches. The CDR3 runs to 13 residues. From germline, CDR1 is SGHNT and CDR2 YYREEE (reference sequence). CDR3 sequence: CASSRTGQETQYF. The CDR3 coding sequence is TGTGCCAGCAGCAGGACAGGGCAAGAGACCCAGTACTTC.

The chain is built from TRBV7-6 and TRBJ2-6; possibly TRBD1 for D (5 bases). CDR3 length: 16 amino acids. The germline V and J ends were trimmed by 5 bases and 1 base, with 12 bases remaining between them. The germline V gene has CDR1 SGHVS and CDR2 FNYEAQ. CDR3 protein: CASSPDSLSGANVLTF. CDR3 in DNA: TGTGCCAGCAGCCCTGACAGCCTTTCTGGGGCCAACGTCCTGACTTTC.

The sample holds a few counts of this clone. This chain connects TRBV29-1 to TRBJ1-4; D is undetermined. This CDR3 region has 12 residues. Trimming took 6 bases from V and 2 from J, leaving 7 bases between them. CDR1 is SQVTM, CDR2 ANQGSEA, per germline. The CDR3 spells CSVEQTNEKLFF. The CDR3, as DNA: TGCAGCGTGGAGCAGACTAATGAAAAACTGTTTTTT.

The chain has TRBV12-5 and TRBJ2-5; D may be TRBD2 (8 bases). Germline loops: CDR1 LGHNT, CDR2 FRNRAP. Trimming stripped 4 bases from V and 4 bases from J, with 19 bases between. The CDR3 consists of 16 residues. CDR3 DNA sequence: TGTGCTAGTGGTTCGTCCGGACAGGCGGGGGGAGAGACCCAGTACTTC. The encoded protein is CASGSSGQAGGETQYF.

The V and J genes are TRBV7-2 and TRBJ2-2; no firm D call. This CDR3 comprises 16 residues. Germline CDR1 is SGHTA and CDR2 is FQGNSA. V was pared by 5 bases and J by 0 bases, with 13 bases between. The CDR3, as DNA: TGTGCCAGCAGCGCACTGACATCCGCGAACACCGGGGAGCTGTTTTTT. This encodes CASSALTSANTGELFF.

This chain connects TRBV12-5 to TRBJ2-2; 7 positions agree with TRBD2. The ends lost 6 bases at V and 5 bases at J; junction bases unmatched: 9. The length of the CDR3 is 15 residues. Germline CDR1 and CDR2: LGHNT and FRNRAP. The CDR3 DNA reads TGTGCTAGTGGACACTGGGAGGGTCGGACCGGGGAGCTGTTTTTT. Its protein is CASGHWEGRTGELFF.

The table lists this clone with a few counts. The chain uses TRBV4-1 and TRBJ2-5, with D maybe TRBD1 (6 bases). The J call may be faulty, since TRBJ2-7 better matches the DNA end. CDR1 and CDR2 from the germline V gene are MGHRA and YSYEKL. The CDR3 totals 15 residues. The CDR3 here is CASSQPGQFSYEQYF. CDR3 in DNA: TGCGCCAGCAGCCAACCGGGACAATTCTCCTACGAGCAGTACTTC.

In its sample, this clone was seen a few times. V usage is TRBV28 and J usage is TRBJ1-1; D unclear. This CDR3 comprises 16 residues. V was pared by 4 bases and J by 3 bases, with 18 bases between. The germline CDR1 and CDR2 sequences are MDHEN and SYDVKM. This CDR3 reads CASSSVPTWEDTEAFF. For the CDR3, the DNA is TGTGCCAGCAGTTCCGTACCGACTTGGGAGGACACTGAAGCTTTCTTT. Looking up the rest from reference TRBV28 and TRBJ1-1 gives the full variable domain: DVKVTQSSRYLVKRTGEKVFLECVQDMDHENMFWYRQDPGLGLRLIYFSYDVKMKEKGDIPEGYSVSREKKERFSLILESASTNQTSMYLCASSSVPTWEDTEAFFGQGTRLTVV.